The clone carrying this T cell receptor beta chain appeared many times. No antigen is known for it. This entry belongs to a study of T cell repertoires in cytomegalovirus infection. Study-level background: Indications of both CMV infection and matching HLA type were provided by public TCR beta signatures.

CDR1 and CDR2 (germline): MDHEN, SYDVKM. The germline V and J ends were trimmed by 3 bases and 5 bases, with 10 bases remaining between them. The CDR3 runs to 13 residues. Regarding the study as a whole: There were HLA-C-restricted CMV-specific TCR beta clonotypes dominating the ex vivo response. Cumulative frequency (of public TCR beta family members) identified carriers of CMV plus the relevant HLA.

MiXCR, applied by TCRdb to the reads, yields one record per CDR3 protein. The table lists roughly 190,000 distinct CDR3 sequences, 8.5% to 10% of them singletons, with roughly 4.8% in the top ten. The source is a human donor in good health (CMV status not recorded). Some clones in this sample may be carry-over from other donors' samples. The chain employs TRBV28 and TRBJ1-1; D may be TRBD1 (6 bases). The material sequenced was PBMCs. The CDR3 sequence is CASSFRGKTEAFF. The CDR3 nucleotides read TGTGCCAGCAGTTTCAGGGGTAAGACTGAAGCTTTCTTT.